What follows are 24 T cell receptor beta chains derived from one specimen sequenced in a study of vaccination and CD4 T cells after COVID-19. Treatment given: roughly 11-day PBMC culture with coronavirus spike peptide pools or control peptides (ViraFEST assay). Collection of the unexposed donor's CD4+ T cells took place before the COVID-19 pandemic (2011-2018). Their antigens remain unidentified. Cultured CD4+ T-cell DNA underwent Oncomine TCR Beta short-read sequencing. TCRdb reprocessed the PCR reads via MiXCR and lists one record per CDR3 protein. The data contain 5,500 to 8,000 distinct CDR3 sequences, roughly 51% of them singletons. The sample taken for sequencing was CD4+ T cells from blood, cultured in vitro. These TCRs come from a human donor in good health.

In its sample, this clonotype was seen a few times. The CDR3, as DNA: TGTGCCAGCAGGGACGGACAGGTAGCCGGCTACACCTTC. Protein sequence: CASRDGQVAGYTF. The gene calls are TRBV6-1 and TRBJ1-2; 7 nucleotides line up with TRBD1. Germline V gene sequence: CDR1 MNHNS, CDR2 SASEGT. The CDR3 totals 13 residues. J lost 8 bases, V lost 6 bases, and 9 bases had no gene match.

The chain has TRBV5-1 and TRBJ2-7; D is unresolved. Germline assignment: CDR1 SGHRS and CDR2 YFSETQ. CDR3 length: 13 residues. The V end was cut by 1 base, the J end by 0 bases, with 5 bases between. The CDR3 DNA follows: TGCGCCAGCAGCTTGACAGTCTCCTACGAGCAGTACTTC. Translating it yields CASSLTVSYEQYF.

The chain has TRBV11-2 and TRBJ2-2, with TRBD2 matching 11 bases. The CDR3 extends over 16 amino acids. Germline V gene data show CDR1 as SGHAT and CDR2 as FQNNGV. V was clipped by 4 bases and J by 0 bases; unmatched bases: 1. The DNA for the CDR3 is TGTGCCAGCAGCTCGACTAGCGGGACGAACACCGGGGAGCTGTTTTTT. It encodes CASSSTSGTNTGELFF.

CDR3 DNA: TGTGCCATCAGTGAGATACAGGGACAGCCTTTGGAGACCCAGTACTTC. It encodes CAISEIQGQPLETQYF. The V and J genes are TRBV10-3 and TRBJ2-5, with 7 bases matching TRBD1. The CDR3 sequence is 16 residues long. Germline V lookup: CDR1 ENHRY, CDR2 SYGVKD. Unmatched junction bases numbered 11, after V lost 2 bases and J lost 5 bases.

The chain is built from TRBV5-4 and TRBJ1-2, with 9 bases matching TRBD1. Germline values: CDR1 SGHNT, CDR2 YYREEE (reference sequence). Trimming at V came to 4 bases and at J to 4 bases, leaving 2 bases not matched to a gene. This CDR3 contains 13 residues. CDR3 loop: CASSLQGAYGYTF. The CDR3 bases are TGTGCCAGCAGCCTACAGGGGGCCTATGGCTACACCTTC.

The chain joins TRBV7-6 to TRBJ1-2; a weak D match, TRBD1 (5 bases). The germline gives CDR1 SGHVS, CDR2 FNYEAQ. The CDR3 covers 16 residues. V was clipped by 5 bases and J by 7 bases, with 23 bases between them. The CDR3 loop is CASSLTAQGEAGGYTF. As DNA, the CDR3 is TGTGCCAGCAGCCTCACGGCGCAGGGAGAGGCCGGTGGCTACACCTTC.

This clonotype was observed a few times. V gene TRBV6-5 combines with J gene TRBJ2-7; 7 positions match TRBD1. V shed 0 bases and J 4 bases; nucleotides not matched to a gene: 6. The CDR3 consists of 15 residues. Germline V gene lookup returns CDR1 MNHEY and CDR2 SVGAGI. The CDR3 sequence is CASSYSGTAFYEQYF. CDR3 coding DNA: TGTGCCAGCAGTTACTCAGGGACAGCTTTTTACGAGCAGTACTTC.

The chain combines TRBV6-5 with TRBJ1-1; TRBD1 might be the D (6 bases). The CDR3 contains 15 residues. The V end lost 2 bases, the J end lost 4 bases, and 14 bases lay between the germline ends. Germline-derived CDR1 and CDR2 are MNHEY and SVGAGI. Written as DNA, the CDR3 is TGTGCCAGCAGTTACGGGGGCAACGGGGGCACTGAAGCTTTCTTT. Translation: CASSYGGNGGTEAFF.

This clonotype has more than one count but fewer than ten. The CDR3, as DNA: TGTGCCAGTAGTAGCCCGGCCCGTAGCTATGGCTACACCTTC. Residues: CASSSPARSYGYTF. This chain joins TRBV19 and TRBJ1-2; no reliable D call. With 4 bases removed from V and 4 bases from J, the gap between germline ends came to 13 bases. The length of the CDR3 is 14 residues. CDR1 LNHDA and CDR2 SQIVND come from the germline V gene (reference sequence). The variable domain in full, completed from reference TRBV19 and TRBJ1-2, reads DGGITQSPKYLFRKEGQNVTLSCEQNLNHDAMYWYRQDPGQGLRLIYYSQIVNDFQKGDIAEGYSVSREKKESFPLTVTSAQKNPTAFYLCASSSPARSYGYTFGSGTRLTVV.

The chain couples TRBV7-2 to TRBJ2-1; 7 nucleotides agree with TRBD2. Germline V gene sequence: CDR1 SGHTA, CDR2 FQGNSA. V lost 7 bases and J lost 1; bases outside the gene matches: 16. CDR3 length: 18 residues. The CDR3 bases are TGTGCCAGCACCTCCTACTTGGCGGGAGCAGGGTCCTACAATGAGCAGTTCTTC. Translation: CASTSYLAGAGSYNEQFF.

CDR3 DNA sequence: TGTGCCAGCAGCCCCTCGTACTACGGCGAGCAGTACTTC. It yields the protein CASSPSYYGEQYF. The chain joins TRBV7-6 to TRBJ2-7; D is unclear. V was clipped by 5 bases and J by 6 bases, with 14 bases between them. The V gene's germline CDR1 is SGHVS and CDR2 FNYEAQ. The CDR3 covers 13 residues.

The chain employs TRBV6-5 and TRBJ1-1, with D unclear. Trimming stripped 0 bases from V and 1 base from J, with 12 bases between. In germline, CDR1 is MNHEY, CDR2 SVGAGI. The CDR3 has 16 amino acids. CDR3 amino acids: CASSYSRTEKNTEAFF. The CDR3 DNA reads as TGTGCCAGCAGTTACTCTCGGACGGAAAAGAACACTGAAGCTTTCTTT.

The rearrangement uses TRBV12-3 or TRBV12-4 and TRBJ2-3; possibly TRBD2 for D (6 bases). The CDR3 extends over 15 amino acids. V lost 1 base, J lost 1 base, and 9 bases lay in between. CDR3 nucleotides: TGTGCCAGCAGTTTAGGACCGGGGGGCACAGATACGCAGTATTTT. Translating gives CASSLGPGGTDTQYF.

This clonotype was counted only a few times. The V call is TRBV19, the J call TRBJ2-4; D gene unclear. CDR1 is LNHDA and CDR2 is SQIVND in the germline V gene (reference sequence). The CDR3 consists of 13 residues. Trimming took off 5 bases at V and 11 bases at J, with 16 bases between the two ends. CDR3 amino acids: CASSPQRLGVQYF. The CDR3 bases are TGTGCCAGTAGTCCACAACGACTTGGGGTTCAGTACTTC.

CDR3 protein: CASSLGQDSGNTIYF. CDR3 DNA sequence: TGTGCCAGCAGCTTGGGACAGGATTCTGGAAACACCATATATTTT. The chain has TRBV7-2 and TRBJ1-3; 8 bases are a match to TRBD1. V dropped 3 bases and J dropped 1; count of bases not matched to a gene: 2. Per the germline V gene, CDR1 is SGHTA and CDR2 is FQGNSA. This CDR3 has 15 residues.

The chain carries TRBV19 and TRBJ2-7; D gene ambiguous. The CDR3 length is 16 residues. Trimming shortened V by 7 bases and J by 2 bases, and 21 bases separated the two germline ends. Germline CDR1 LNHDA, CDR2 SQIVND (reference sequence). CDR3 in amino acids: CASTPRAASNPYEQYF. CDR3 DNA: TGTGCCAGTACCCCCCGGGCAGCCTCTAACCCCTACGAGCAGTACTTC.

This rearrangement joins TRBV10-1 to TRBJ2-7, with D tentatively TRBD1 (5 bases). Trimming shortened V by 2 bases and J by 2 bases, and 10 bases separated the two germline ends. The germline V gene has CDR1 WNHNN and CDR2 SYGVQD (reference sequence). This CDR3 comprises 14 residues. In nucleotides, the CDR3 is TGCGCCAGCAGTGAGCAGGGTATTCCCTACGAGCAGTACTTC. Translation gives CASSEQGIPYEQYF.

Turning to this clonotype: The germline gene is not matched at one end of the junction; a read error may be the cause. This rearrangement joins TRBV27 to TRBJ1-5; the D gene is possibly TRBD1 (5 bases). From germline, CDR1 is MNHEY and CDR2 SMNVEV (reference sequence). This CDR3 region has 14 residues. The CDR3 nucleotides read TGTGCCTGCAGTACCCGACAGAACAATCAGCCCCAGCATTTT. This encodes CACSTRQNNQPQHF.

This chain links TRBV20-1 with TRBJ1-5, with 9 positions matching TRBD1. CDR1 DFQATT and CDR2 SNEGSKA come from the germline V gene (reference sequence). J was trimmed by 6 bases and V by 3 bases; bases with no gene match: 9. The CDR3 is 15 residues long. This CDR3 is CSARSGTGSFQPQHF. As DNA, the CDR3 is TGCAGTGCTAGGTCCGGGACAGGGAGCTTTCAGCCCCAGCATTTT.

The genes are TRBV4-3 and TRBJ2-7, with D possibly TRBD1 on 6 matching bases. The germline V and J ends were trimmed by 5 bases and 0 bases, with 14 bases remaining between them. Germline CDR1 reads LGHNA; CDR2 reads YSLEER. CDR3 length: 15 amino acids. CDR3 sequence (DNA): TGCGCCAGCAGCTCGACCCGGACAGCCTCCTACGAGCAGTACTTC. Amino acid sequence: CASSSTRTASYEQYF.

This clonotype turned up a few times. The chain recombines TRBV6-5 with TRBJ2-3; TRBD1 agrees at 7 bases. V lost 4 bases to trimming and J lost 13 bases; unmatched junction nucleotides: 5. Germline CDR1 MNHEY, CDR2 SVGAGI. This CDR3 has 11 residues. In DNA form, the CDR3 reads TGTGCCAGCAGTTGGGACAGTCGGAAGTATTTT. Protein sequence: CASSWDSRKYF.

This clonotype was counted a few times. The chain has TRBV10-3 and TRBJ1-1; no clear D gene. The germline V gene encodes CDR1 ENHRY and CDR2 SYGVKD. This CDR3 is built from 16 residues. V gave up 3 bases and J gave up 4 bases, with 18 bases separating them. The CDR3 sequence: CAISDPRLRRGTEAFF. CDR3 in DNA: TGTGCCATCAGTGACCCTAGACTCCGGCGGGGCACTGAAGCTTTCTTT.

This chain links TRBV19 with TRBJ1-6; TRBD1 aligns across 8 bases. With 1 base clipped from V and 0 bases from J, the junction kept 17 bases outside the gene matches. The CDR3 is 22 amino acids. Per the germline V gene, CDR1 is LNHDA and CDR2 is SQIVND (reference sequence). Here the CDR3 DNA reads TGTGCCAGTAGTATAGCCAGGGGGCGGCGGATCCCACCGAGCTCCTATAATTCACCCCTCCACTTT. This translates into CASSIARGRRIPPSSYNSPLHF.

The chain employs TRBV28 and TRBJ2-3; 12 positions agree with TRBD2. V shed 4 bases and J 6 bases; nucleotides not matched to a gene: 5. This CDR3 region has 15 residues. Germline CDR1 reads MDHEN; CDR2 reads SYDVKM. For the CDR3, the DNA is TGTGCCAGCAGTTCCACCGGACTAGCGGGGGATACGCAGTATTTT. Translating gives CASSSTGLAGDTQYF.